The source of this T cell receptor (beta chain) is a study of vaccination and CD4 T cells after COVID-19 (dated by TCRdb to between 2021 and 2023). For context, the study as a whole: SARS-CoV-2 positivity had been established in the convalescent patients by nasal swab PCR, and mild disease was recorded in several of these patients and severe disease in one. Control cultures received a CEFX viral epitope pool as the positive control, an HIV-1 Nef peptide pool as the negative control, or no peptide. Two doses of either the Pfizer-BioNTech BNT162b2 vaccine (n=8) or the Moderna mRNA-1273 vaccine (n=2) were administered to participants. In roughly 11 COVID-19 convalescent patients and several infection-naive healthy vaccine recipients, the spike-specific CD4+ TCR repertoire before mRNA vaccination was compared with the repertoire after mRNA vaccination. Post-vaccine blood samples were obtained a median of about 77 days after the second vaccine dose, with a range of about 13 to 250 days. The cultures were stimulated with overlapping spike peptide pools from SARS-CoV-2 and from the common cold coronaviruses HCoV-NL63, HCoV-OC43 and HCoV-229E. The convalescent cohort comprised six males and four females, including two Hispanic individuals, seven Caucasians, two Asians and one multiracial person. Post-COVID blood samples were collected from convalescent patients a median of approximately 100 days after diagnosis, with a range of roughly 30 to 161 days.

From a lookup of the germline V gene (reference sequence), CDR1 and CDR2 are LNHDA and SQIVND. Inclusive of the bounding cysteine and phenylalanine, the CDR3 is 13 residues long. Only the CDR3 part of the read is kept: 39 bases, read in frame from the first base. V and J are truncated by 4 bases and 9 bases respectively, leaving an intervening sequence of 16 bases. In this sample, this clonotype turned up a few times. Its antigen remains unidentified. No qualities accompany the bases; no much larger clone lies one base away. Interpreted using the paper, the treatment or condition label stands for: approximately 9-day PBMC culture with coronavirus spike peptide pools or control peptides (ViraFEST assay). The study used the ViraFEST assay, which expanded antigen-specific T cells with peptide pools and then identified expanded clonotypes by TCR sequencing. The convalescent patients' positive SARS-CoV-2 PCR tests were from March to December 2020, which was before the Alpha, Beta and Delta variants emerged in the United States. Around 2 million PBMCs per well were cultured in IMDM with roughly 4.8% human AB serum and 9 to 10 IU/ml IL-2, plus 10 ug/ml peptide pools. On days 3 and 7, half of the culture medium was replaced with fresh IL-2-containing medium. After 10 days of culture, CD4+ T cells were isolated by negative selection with the EasySep CD4+ T cell isolation kit. Ficoll-Paque Plus gradient centrifugation was used to isolate PBMCs from whole blood, and the isolated PBMCs were then either used fresh or cryopreserved at -140C. In general, triplicate wells were set up for every culture condition.

Results the study describes overall, beyond this receptor: An increase in the median number of SARS-CoV-2-reactive clonotypes from around 20 after infection to roughly 36 after vaccination was observed, but the change was not found to be significant. Among the post-vaccine SARS-CoV-2-reactive clones in convalescent patients, a median approximately 90% showed up only after vaccination, which suggests vaccine-specific priming. Only a relatively small number of convalescent patients were included in the study, and early timepoints following natural infection were not analyzed. Of the vaccine-specific clones found in convalescent patients, nearly all (304 of 307) were mono-reactive for SARS-CoV-2 spike instead of being cross-reactive with common cold coronaviruses.

The library was made by PCR. DNA from cultured CD4+ T cells was subjected to TCR sequencing with the Oncomine TCR Beta short-read assay at the Johns Hopkins FTIC core. The QIAamp micro DNA kit was used to extract genomic DNA from the cultured CD4+ T cells. Oncomine TCR Beta libraries from cultured CD4+ T cells were pooled using unique dual indexes and sequenced on an Illumina iSeq 100. The published analysis was carried out like this. Non-productive sequences were removed, and CDR3s that did not start with C, did not end with F or W, or were shorter than 7 amino acids were discarded. The MANAFEST web application was used to identify antigen-specific clonotypes by comparing peptide-stimulated wells against reference wells and other culture wells. To be called positive, a clone needed an FDR below 0.05, an odds ratio above 5, and a productive frequency above 0.1% in at least two of three replicate wells. A clonotype counted as cross-reactive if it showed significant expansion both in the SARS-CoV-2 spike wells and in at least one common cold coronavirus spike condition. CDR3 homology was assessed with Levenshtein distances (stringdist) and unrooted phylogenetic trees (ape) in R version 3.6.1. TCRdb redid the processing of the public reads, applying fastp at Q25 and MiXCR, and retained in-frame beta chains. Rows matching on CDR3 protein sequence are summarized as one entry with the most common DNA and genes. TCRdb's processing, not the authors', yielded these V and J calls. Within this sample are 8,500 to 10,000 distinct CDR3 sequences, with approximately 48% of them counted one time only. Of the sample, 8% falls within the top ten clones.

The sample taken for sequencing was CD4+ T cells from blood, cultured in vitro. The receptor was derived from a human donor who had recovered from COVID-19. The chain links TRBV19 with TRBJ2-7; the D gene cannot be resolved beyond TRBD1 or TRBD2, each matching 6 bases. The CDR3 in this case is CASSTRSGGGQYF. The nucleotide sequence is TGTGCCAGTAGTACCCGCAGCGGAGGGGGGCAGTACTTC.